This TCR beta chain came from a study of blood T cell repertoires in COVID-19. The wider study: PBMCs, B-cell-depleted T cells, or T cells were the source of the cDNA or gDNA that made up the material.

Participants, roughly 18 to 90 years old, spanned around 25 US areas. Clinical histories supplied by participants themselves formed the basis of cohort assignment. This clone was counted once. Sequenced by immunoSEQ multiplex PCR; TCRdb stores in-frame clones only, minus some. Of around 160,000 clones listed, 65% to 85% are singletons. The TCR was taken from a woman between 45 and 60 years old who had been exposed to COVID-19. Sequencing was carried out using PBMCs or T cells enriched from blood (not recorded which).

This chain's CDR3 is CASSQDMGTGYGYGYTF. CDR3 nucleotide sequence: TGTGCCAGCAGCCAAGATATGGGGACAGGGTATGGCTATGGCTACACCTTC. The V call is TRBV3-1 (or the pseudogene TRBV3-2), the J call TRBJ1-2, with 9 bases lining up with TRBD1. J was trimmed by 4 bases and V by 0 bases; bases with no gene match: 9. The CDR3 runs to 17 residues. Germline-derived CDR1 and CDR2 are LGHDT and YNNKEL (reference sequence).